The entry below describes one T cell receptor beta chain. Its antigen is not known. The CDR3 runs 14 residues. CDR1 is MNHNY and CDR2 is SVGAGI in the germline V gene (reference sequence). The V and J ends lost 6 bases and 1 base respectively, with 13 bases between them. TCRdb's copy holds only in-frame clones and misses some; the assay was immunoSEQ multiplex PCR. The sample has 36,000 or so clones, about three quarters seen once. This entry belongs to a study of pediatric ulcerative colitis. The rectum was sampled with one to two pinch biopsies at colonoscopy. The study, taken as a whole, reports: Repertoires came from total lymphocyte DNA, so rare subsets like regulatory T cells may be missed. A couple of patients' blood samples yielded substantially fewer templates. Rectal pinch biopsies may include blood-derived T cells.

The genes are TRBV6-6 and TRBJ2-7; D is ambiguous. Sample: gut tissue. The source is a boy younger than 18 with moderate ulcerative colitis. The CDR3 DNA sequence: TGTGCCAGCAGATTTTCGGCGGTGTCCTACGAGCAGTACTTC. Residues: CASRFSAVSYEQYF.